Following are 23 T cell receptor beta chains from one sample sequenced in a study of blood T cells in healthy people across ages. It was with a sample-barcoded 5' primer and a J-beta primer mix that a second PCR of roughly 7 to 12 cycles was run. TCRdb passed the 5' RACE reads through MiXCR, listing each CDR3 protein once. The table records over 1,300,000 distinct CDR3 sequences, around 59% of them present only once. Material for sequencing was blood. The origin of the receptors is a man aged 18 to 29 in good health.

The CDR3 DNA reads TGTGCCAGCAGCTCATCCAGCCCGGCACGGAATTACGAGCAGTACTTC. This translates into CASSSSSPARNYEQYF. The chain employs TRBV11-2 and TRBJ2-7, with D unresolved. This CDR3 region has 16 residues. The germline V and J ends were trimmed by 4 bases and 4 bases, with 20 bases remaining between them. Germline CDR1 and CDR2: SGHAT and FQNNGV.

There are a few counts of this clonotype. The rearrangement joins TRBV29-1 to TRBJ2-7; 7 bases line up with TRBD1. Germline CDR1 reads SQVTM; CDR2 reads ANQGSEA. With V trimmed by 3 bases and J by 8 bases, 10 bases remained unmatched. The CDR3 totals 13 residues. CDR3 bases: TGCAGCGTTGATCGACAGGGAGATGGTAAGCAGTACTTC. It translates to CSVDRQGDGKQYF.

The V gene is TRBV7-6, the J gene TRBJ1-1; D possibly corresponds to TRBD1 (6 bases). The length of the CDR3 is 14 residues. Germline values: CDR1 SGHVS, CDR2 FNYEAQ. V lost 1 base and J 11 bases, leaving 17 bases between the germline ends. The CDR3 protein is CASSLGQGRVGAFF. CDR3 DNA sequence: TGTGCCAGCAGCTTAGGTCAGGGGCGGGTGGGGGCTTTCTTT.

This clonotype was observed a handful of times. The chain has TRBV3-1 and TRBJ2-5; a weak D match, TRBD1 (6 bases). Trimming shortened V by 5 bases and J by 11 bases, and 24 bases separated the two germline ends. Germline V CDR1 and CDR2: LGHDT, YNNKEL (reference sequence). The CDR3 length is 15 residues. This CDR3 is CASSKTGLNVEEQYF. For the CDR3, the DNA is TGTGCCAGCAGCAAGACAGGACTGAACGTGGAGGAGCAGTACTTC.

This chain connects TRBV6-5 to TRBJ2-2, with D perhaps matching TRBD2 (5 bases). Trimming removed 5 bases at V and 2 bases at J, with 15 bases between. Germline CDR1 MNHEY, CDR2 SVGAGI. The CDR3 has 16 residues. The CDR3 bases are TGTGCCAGCAGTCGCGAACCCCCGGGAAACACCGGGGAGCTGTTTTTT. Translation gives CASSREPPGNTGELFF.

This clonotype appeared once. This rearrangement joins TRBV12-3 or TRBV12-4 to TRBJ2-1; D may be TRBD1 (5 bases). The CDR3 loop spans 14 amino acids. Trimming pared 1 base from V and 8 bases from J, leaving 12 bases between. CDR3 nucleotide sequence: TGTGCCAGCAGTTTAGAGGGGCTTTCGTATGAGCAGTTCTTC. It specifies CASSLEGLSYEQFF.

The chain uses TRBV29-1 and TRBJ1-1; TRBD1 might be the D (6 bases). Germline lookup yields CDR1 SQVTM and CDR2 ANQGSEA. This CDR3 comprises 12 residues. V lost 6 bases and J lost 4, with 12 bases in between. DNA for the CDR3: TGCAGCGTCGAAACAGGGCGCACTGAAGCTTTCTTT. As protein: CSVETGRTEAFF.

This chain connects TRBV6-6 to TRBJ1-6, with D unclear. Trimming pared 2 bases from V and 0 bases from J, leaving 11 bases between. Germline V lookup: CDR1 MNHNY, CDR2 SVGAGI (reference sequence). This CDR3 is 17 amino acids long. CDR3 sequence reads: CASSYPETSSYNSPLHF. The DNA of the CDR3 is TGTGCCAGCAGTTACCCAGAAACTAGCTCCTATAATTCACCCCTCCACTTT.

This clonotype has just a few counts. The chain has TRBV2 and TRBJ2-1, with TRBD2 identical over 8 bases. The V segment lost 4 bases and the J segment 6 bases; nucleotides outside the gene matches: 5. Germline V lookup: CDR1 SNHLY, CDR2 FYNNEI. CDR3 length equals 14 residues. CDR3 loop: CASSGLAGVNEQFF. The DNA of the CDR3 is TGTGCCAGCAGTGGGCTAGCGGGCGTCAATGAGCAGTTCTTC. Filled out from reference TRBV2 and TRBJ2-1, the complete variable domain reads EPEVTQTPSHQVTQMGQEVILRCVPISNHLYFYWYRQILGQKVEFLVSFYNNEISEKSEIFDDQFSVERPDGSNFTLKIRSTKLEDSAMYFCASSGLAGVNEQFFGPGTRLTVL.

The CDR3 region has the DNA TGTGCCAGCTATGACTCCCTCCGGGAGACCCAGTACTTC. Amino acid sequence: CASYDSLRETQYF. The chain is built from TRBV25-1 and TRBJ2-5, with unresolved D. CDR1 and CDR2 (germline): MGHDK, SYGVNS. Deletions cut 8 bases from V and 5 bases from J, with 15 bases between. The CDR3 totals 13 residues.

This clonotype was observed a single time. The gene calls are TRBV12-3 or TRBV12-4 and TRBJ2-1; D is undetermined. CDR3 length: 14 amino acids. V was trimmed by 7 bases and J by 0 bases, leaving 10 bases between them. The CDR3, as DNA: TGTGCCAGCACCCTGGAACCCTCCTACAATGAGCAGTTCTTC. Translating it yields CASTLEPSYNEQFF.

The V call is TRBV29-1, the J call TRBJ1-4, with D unresolved. The CDR3 contains 13 residues. The germline V and J ends were trimmed by 7 bases and 5 bases, with 14 bases remaining between them. The germline gives CDR1 SQVTM, CDR2 ANQGSEA. In nucleotides, the CDR3 is TGCAGCGCTGAGTTGGGTCCGAATGAAAAACTGTTTTTT. It specifies CSAELGPNEKLFF. Filled out from reference TRBV29-1 and TRBJ1-4, the complete variable domain reads SAVISQKPSRDICQRGTSLTIQCQVDSQVTMMFWYRQQPGQSLTLIATANQGSEATYESGFVIDKFPISRPNLTFSTLTVSNMSPEDSSIYLCSAELGPNEKLFFGSGTQLSVL.

The V gene is TRBV18, the J gene TRBJ1-3, with D possibly matching TRBD1 (5 bases). Trimming left V 3 bases short and J 8 bases short, with 14 bases between. This CDR3 is built from 14 residues. Germline V gene sequence: CDR1 KGHSH, CDR2 LQKENI. CDR3 in DNA: TGTGCCAGCTCACCTGGGACCCTGAGGGACACCATATATTTT. Its protein product is CASSPGTLRDTIYF.

In its sample, this clonotype was seen a few times. The CDR3 sequence: CASSQPPYEQYF. In DNA form, the CDR3 reads TGTGCCAGCAGCCAGCCACCCTACGAGCAGTACTTC. The rearrangement links TRBV3-1 to TRBJ2-7; D gene uncertain. Germline V gives CDR1 LGHDT, CDR2 YNNKEL (reference sequence). Deletions cut 3 bases from V and 2 bases from J, with 5 bases between. The CDR3 has 12 amino acids.

The chain employs TRBV4-3 and TRBJ2-4, with 9 bases that match TRBD1. Gene TRBJ2-7 matches the end of the DNA better, so the J call may be wrong. CDR3 size: 14 residues. Germline CDR1 reads LGHNA; CDR2 reads YSLEER. The CDR3 loop is CASSQILTGGEQYF. The CDR3 coding sequence is TGCGCCAGCAGCCAGATACTGACAGGGGGCGAGCAGTACTTC.

This clonotype has only a few counts. This sequence joins TRBV12-3 or TRBV12-4 and TRBJ2-5; 9 positions match TRBD1. The V and J ends lost 5 bases and 6 bases, in that order; junction bases with no gene match: 10. There are 15 residues in the CDR3. In nucleotides, the CDR3 is TGTGCCAGCAGTCCACCCTGGACAGGGGCTCAGACCCAGTACTTC. Amino acids: CASSPPWTGAQTQYF.

The rearrangement uses TRBV7-2 and TRBJ2-3; 8 positions match TRBD2. Germline values: CDR1 SGHTA, CDR2 FQGNSA. J lost 3 bases, V lost 1 base, and 3 bases had no gene match. CDR3 length equals 15 residues. In DNA, the CDR3 is TGTGCCAGCAGCTTAGATGGGACTAGGACAGATACGCAGTATTTT. It encodes CASSLDGTRTDTQYF.

This CDR3 is CASSRRTVNYGYTF. The DNA of the CDR3 is TGCGCCAGCAGCCGACGGACGGTAAACTATGGCTACACCTTC. The chain has TRBV4-1 and TRBJ1-2; no reliable D call. Trimming took off 4 bases at V and 2 bases at J, with 11 bases between the two ends. This CDR3 spans 14 amino acids. Looked up from germline, CDR1 is MGHRA and CDR2 is YSYEKL.

The genes are TRBV14 and TRBJ1-2, with no clear D. Germline CDR1 is SGHDN and CDR2 is FVKESK. The CDR3 has 14 amino acids. The germline V and J ends were trimmed by 2 bases and 13 bases, with 20 bases remaining between them. The CDR3 region has the DNA TGTGCCAGCAGCCAACTCACGCAAGCCGCGGAAGGCACCTTC. Protein sequence: CASSQLTQAAEGTF.

DNA of the CDR3: TGTGCCAGCAGCTTAAAATCGCACGGGAGGGCCTCTGACGAGCAGTACTTC. Its protein product is CASSLKSHGRASDEQYF. The gene calls are TRBV7-2 and TRBJ2-7, with 8 bases identical to TRBD2. CDR3 size: 17 residues. Trimming cost V 2 bases and J 5 bases; bases outside gene matches: 14. Germline-derived CDR1 and CDR2 are SGHTA and FQGNSA.

This chain uses TRBV28 with TRBJ1-5; D might be TRBD1 (5 bases). The CDR3 spans 16 residues. The germline V gene has CDR1 MDHEN and CDR2 SYDVKM. The V gene lost 2 bases and the J gene lost 4 bases, with 15 bases spanning the gap. The CDR3 DNA sequence: TGTGCCAGCAGTTTAAACCGACCGGGACGTAATCAGCCCCAGCATTTT. Its translation is CASSLNRPGRNQPQHF.

The chain is built from TRBV28 and TRBJ2-4, with D uncertain. Judging by the DNA end, TRBJ2-7 fits better; the J call may be wrong. This CDR3 is 15 amino acids long. The germline V gene has CDR1 MDHEN and CDR2 SYDVKM. CDR3 amino acids: CASRPDFGRTDEQYF. CDR3 coding DNA: TGTGCCAGCAGGCCTGATTTCGGACGGACGGACGAGCAGTACTTC.

Details on this clonotype: An end of the junction does not agree with germline; a read error may underlie this. This chain links TRBV3-1 with TRBJ1-5; D uncertain. Per the germline V gene, CDR1 is LGHDT and CDR2 is YNNKEL (reference sequence). CDR3 length equals 13 residues. Here the CDR3 reads CVSSQERNQPQHF. The CDR3 DNA follows: TGTGTCAGCAGCCAAGAGAGAAATCAGCCCCAGCATTTT.